This record covers a single T cell receptor (beta chain). The antigen is undetermined. V dropped 5 bases and J dropped 8 bases, with 15 bases sitting between them. The CDR3 is 13 residues long. CDR1 is MDHEN, CDR2 SYDVKM, per germline. This record comes from a study of vaccination and CD4 T cells after COVID-19. Noted treatment: roughly ten-day PBMC culture with coronavirus spike peptide pools or control peptides (ViraFEST assay). Sequencing of cultured CD4+ T cell DNA used the Oncomine TCR Beta short-read assay. TCRdb itself ran the PCR reads through MiXCR, one entry per CDR3 protein. The repertoire consists of around 10,000 distinct CDR3 sequences, with about three fifths occurring once and the leading ten covering 34%.

The source of this sequence is a human donor who had recovered from COVID-19. The specimen was CD4+ T cells from blood, cultured in vitro. This chain uses TRBV28 with TRBJ1-2; D perhaps matches TRBD1 (5 bases). The CDR3 coding sequence is TGTGCCAGCAGTCCTGAGACAGTCCGAGGCTACACCTTC. Protein product: CASSPETVRGYTF.